One sample yielded the 2 T cell receptor beta chains listed below, sequenced in a study of Graves' ophthalmopathy and Graves' hyperthyroidism. Beta-chain TCR CDR3 regions were amplified from RNA transcripts. An initial RT-PCR round employing HTBI primers preceded a second-round multiplex PCR. TCRdb analysed the multiplex PCR reads with MiXCR anew, one entry per CDR3 protein. This sample yields about 660,000 distinct CDR3 sequences, of which more than 40% are seen a single time; over 2.5% belongs to the top ten. What was sequenced was peripheral blood. These receptors were taken from an adult man with Graves' ophthalmopathy.

Ten or more counts support this clonotype. This chain joins TRBV6-5 and TRBJ1-2; TRBD1 matches 8 bases. The length of the CDR3 is 12 residues. Germline CDR1 is MNHEY and CDR2 is SVGAGI. V lost 6 bases, J lost 6 bases, and 3 bases stayed unmatched. CDR3 in amino acids: CASRGQGDGYTF. The CDR3 DNA reads TGTGCCAGCAGAGGACAGGGAGATGGCTACACCTTC.

This clonotype was counted many times. The genes are TRBV7-2 and TRBJ2-7, with D unclear. There are 12 residues in the CDR3. The germline CDR1 and CDR2 sequences are SGHTA and FQGNSA. The ends were cut back, 2 bases at V and 5 bases at J, with 7 bases in the middle. In nucleotides, the CDR3 is TGTGCCAGCAGCTTATGGTTTGACGAGCAGTACTTC. Its translation is CASSLWFDEQYF.